In its sample, the clone carrying this TCR beta chain was seen once. The antigen is not known. One junction end does not reproduce the germline sequence, and a read error may be involved. The sample holds other DNA sequences that translate to the same CDR3. The data are from a study of cytomegalovirus exposure and HLA in healthy donors. The study ran its PCR with 60 Vbeta and 13 Jbeta primers. Here immunoSEQ multiplex PCR was the method, and the copy in TCRdb shows in-frame clones only, minus some. The sample contains tens of thousands of clones, over 75% of which appear only once. Broader study findings: Earlier findings revealed that most TCR beta V segments proved productive either about 87% or about 30% of the time. Analysis was carried out at a later point, and it linked a missense DCLRE1C variant to TCR beta V- and J-gene trimming.

Germline V gene lookup returns CDR1 MDHEN and CDR2 SYDVKM. The CDR3 loop spans 15 amino acids. The sequenced sample was PBMCs. This clonotype was sampled from a male donor in good health and CMV-seropositive. The rearrangement links TRBV28 to TRBJ1-3; weak D call: TRBD1 (6 bases). The CDR3 DNA sequence: TGCGCCAGCAGTTCCGGACAGCTCTCTGGAAACACCATATATTTT. Protein product: CASSSGQLSGNTIYF. Filled out from reference TRBV28 and TRBJ1-3, the complete variable domain reads DVKVTQSSRYLVKRTGEKVFLECVQDMDHENMFWYRQDPGLGLRLIYFSYDVKMKEKGDIPEGYSVSREKKERFSLILESASTNQTSMYLCASSSGQLSGNTIYFGEGSWLTVV.